Shown below are 13 T cell receptor beta chains from a single sample sequenced in a study of cytomegalovirus exposure and HLA in healthy donors. A multiplex PCR was run with 60 Vbeta primers and 13 Jbeta primers. TCRdb's copy holds only in-frame clones and misses some; the assay was immunoSEQ multiplex PCR. The sample lists around 180,000 clones; about 83% were seen once. The specimen sequenced was PBMCs. The receptors shown here come from a girl aged 5 to 17 in good health and CMV-seropositive.

The chain joins TRBV11-2 to TRBJ2-7; D is undetermined. Between the trimmed V and J ends, which lost 0 bases and 4 bases, there was a span of 4 bases. Germline CDR1 and CDR2: SGHAT and FQNNGV. The CDR3 sequence is 12 residues long. The CDR3 DNA is TGTGCCAGCAGCTTAGACGGGTACGAGCAGTACTTC. This gives the protein CASSLDGYEQYF.

This clone occurred once. The V call is TRBV9, the J call TRBJ2-1, with unresolved D. There are 15 residues in the CDR3. The germline V gene has CDR1 SGDLS and CDR2 YYNGEE. Trimming pared 1 base from V and 3 bases from J, leaving 11 bases between. The CDR3 protein is CASSVFENNYNEQFF. In DNA form, the CDR3 reads TGTGCCAGCAGCGTATTCGAGAATAACTACAATGAGCAGTTCTTC.

V is TRBV13 and J is TRBJ2-7, with a weak D call TRBD1 (5 bases). The CDR3 runs to 15 residues. Trimming took off 3 bases at V and 4 bases at J, with 16 bases between the two ends. In germline, CDR1 is PRHDT, CDR2 FYEKMQ (reference sequence). CDR3 in DNA: TGTGCCAGCAGCTTTGGCCAAGGGGCAAAGTACGAGCAGTACTTC. It yields the protein CASSFGQGAKYEQYF.

This clone was seen a single time. V and J are TRBV18 and TRBJ2-3; 10 bases fit TRBD2. The germline gives CDR1 KGHSH, CDR2 LQKENI. With 3 bases clipped from V and 0 bases from J, the junction kept 12 bases outside the gene matches. CDR3 size: 19 residues. The CDR3, as DNA: TGTGCCAGCTCACCGTTTCTAGCGGGGGTGACATCTAGCACAGATACGCAGTATTTT. Translating it yields CASSPFLAGVTSSTDTQYF.

This clone appeared a few times. V gene TRBV5-4 combines with J gene TRBJ1-1; 8 bases are shared with TRBD1. The CDR3 extends over 15 amino acids. V was clipped by 3 bases and J by 2 bases; unmatched bases: 6. CDR1 SGHNT and CDR2 YYREEE come from the germline V gene (reference sequence). The CDR3 reads CASSSQDRANTEAFF. CDR3 DNA: TGTGCCAGCAGCTCCCAGGACAGGGCAAACACTGAAGCTTTCTTT.

The chain couples TRBV9 to TRBJ1-2; D might be TRBD1 (5 bases). Germline V lookup: CDR1 SGDLS, CDR2 YYNGEE. V lost 3 bases, J lost 5 bases, and 20 bases lay in between. There are 16 residues in the CDR3. The CDR3 DNA reads TGTGCCAGCAGCGCCTTCGGTCAGGGAGGAGAATATGGCTACACCTTC. Encoded protein: CASSAFGQGGEYGYTF.

The gene calls are TRBV5-4 and TRBJ2-1, with D maybe TRBD1 (5 bases). Germline V gene lookup returns CDR1 SGHNT and CDR2 YYREEE (reference sequence). The CDR3 loop spans 16 amino acids. Trimming left V 0 bases short and J 3 bases short, with 13 bases between. CDR3 amino acids: CASSLVRQGNYNEQFF. The CDR3 bases are TGTGCCAGCAGCTTGGTGCGGCAGGGTAACTACAATGAGCAGTTCTTC.

The chain couples TRBV18 to TRBJ2-5, with D possibly being TRBD1 (6 bases). CDR3 length equals 15 residues. Trimming took off 0 bases at V and 2 bases at J, with 10 bases between the two ends. The germline gives CDR1 KGHSH, CDR2 LQKENI. CDR3 residues: CASSPPGGQQETQYF. The CDR3 nucleotides read TGTGCCAGCTCACCACCGGGTGGACAGCAAGAGACCCAGTACTTC.

On this clone itself: This same CDR3 is encoded by further DNA sequences in the sample. The V and J genes are TRBV9 and TRBJ1-6; possible D gene TRBD1, 6 bases. Germline V gives CDR1 SGDLS, CDR2 YYNGEE. V was trimmed by 0 bases and J by 3 bases, leaving 7 bases between them. CDR3 length: 15 residues. The DNA for the CDR3 is TGTGCCAGCAGCGTAGGAGGGGGCTATAATTCACCCCTCCACTTT. It codes for CASSVGGGYNSPLHF.

This chain connects TRBV30 to TRBJ1-2; TRBD1 matches 10 bases. This CDR3 is built from 13 residues. J lost 5 bases, V lost 3 bases, and 3 bases had no gene match. Germline CDR1 and CDR2: GTSNPN and SVGIG (reference sequence). CDR3 loop: CAWSPGQGYGYTF. CDR3 nucleotide sequence: TGTGCCTGGAGCCCGGGACAGGGGTATGGCTACACCTTC.

This rearrangement joins TRBV7-9 to TRBJ1-2; no firm D call. Trimming took off 1 base at V and 6 bases at J, with 18 bases between the two ends. Germline-derived CDR1 and CDR2 are SEHNR and FQNEAQ (reference sequence). The CDR3 runs to 16 residues. CDR3 bases: TGTGCCAGCAGCTTAGGCGCATTGGGAGACGAGGATGGCTACACCTTC. Protein product: CASSLGALGDEDGYTF.

This clone turned up a few times. The chain couples TRBV15 to TRBJ1-2, with TRBD1 matching over 9 bases. With V trimmed by 1 base and J by 6 bases, 6 bases remained unmatched. Germline V CDR1 and CDR2: LNHNV, YYDKDF (reference sequence). There are 15 residues in the CDR3. CDR3 DNA: TGTGCCACCAGCAGAGTACAGGGGGCTATCGATGGCTACACCTTC. Its translation is CATSRVQGAIDGYTF.

The V and J genes are TRBV7-9 and TRBJ2-3, with 9 nucleotides matching TRBD1. The germline CDR1 and CDR2 sequences are SEHNR and FQNEAQ (reference sequence). With 4 bases clipped from V and 2 bases from J, the junction kept 7 bases outside the gene matches. This CDR3 has 16 amino acids. The CDR3 nucleotides are TGTGCCAGCAGCTCAACCGGGACAGGGTCCACAGATACGCAGTATTTT. Amino acids: CASSSTGTGSTDTQYF.